This T cell receptor beta chain is from a study of PD-L1 blockade in urothelial cancer. Study overall: In the patient group, most of the 29 were males with bladder-origin urothelial cancer.

This CDR3 has 15 amino acids. Germline CDR1 and CDR2: LNHNV and YYDKDF (reference sequence). The V gene lost 5 bases and the J gene lost 0 bases, with 13 bases spanning the gap. Time point of the sample: pretreatment peripheral blood. Here immunoSEQ multiplex PCR was the method, and the copy in TCRdb shows in-frame clones only, minus some. The sample has more than 90,000 clones, roughly 91% seen once. This clonotype was sampled from a man in his sixties with urothelial cancer. This material consisted of PBMCs, taken around atezolizumab (anti-PD-L1) treatment. V and J are TRBV15 and TRBJ1-2; D may be TRBD1 (5 bases). This chain's CDR3 is CATSGPQGTNYGYTF. CDR3 nucleotides: TGTGCCACCAGCGGACCCCAGGGAACTAACTATGGCTACACCTTC.